The 28 T cell receptor beta chains below were found in one sample sequenced in a study of T cells in Graves' hyperthyroidism and ophthalmopathy. Template material for amplifying TCR beta CDR3 regions consisted of RNA transcripts. During a first-round RT-PCR of the TCR CDR3, the HTBI primer set was used. Each CDR3 protein is one row after TCRdb ran MiXCR on the multiplex PCR reads. The sample consists of fewer than 650,000 distinct CDR3 sequences, 13% to 15% of them appearing once. The sequenced sample consisted of blood. The receptors derive from a woman between 35 and 50 years old with Graves' hyperthyroidism.

CDR3 amino acids: CASRVQGRGAEAFF. The CDR3 region has the DNA TGTGCCAGCAGAGTACAGGGAAGGGGAGCTGAAGCTTTCTTT. The V and J genes are TRBV5-4 and TRBJ1-1; tentatively, D is TRBD1 (6 bases). The CDR3 spans 14 residues. V was shortened by 5 bases and J by 6 bases, with 17 bases between the two germline ends. Germline values: CDR1 SGHNT, CDR2 YYREEE (reference sequence).

This clonotype has a count of ten or more. The chain carries TRBV5-1 and TRBJ2-7, with D perhaps given as TRBD1 or TRBD2 (5 bases each). The V end lost 3 bases, the J end lost 3 bases, and 10 bases lay between the germline ends. The germline gives CDR1 SGHRS, CDR2 YFSETQ. This CDR3 has 13 residues. In nucleotides, the CDR3 is TGCGCCAGCAGCTGGGACGGAGGCTACGAGCAGTACTTC. Protein product: CASSWDGGYEQYF.

This clonotype came up a few times. The chain is built from TRBV20-1 and TRBJ2-6; D is uncertain. Trimming shortened V by 2 bases and J by 4 bases, and 9 bases separated the two germline ends. The germline CDR1 and CDR2 sequences are DFQATT and SNEGSKA (reference sequence). There are 14 residues in the CDR3. For the CDR3, the DNA is TGCAGTGCTAGATCGGGCTCGGGGGCCAACGTCCTGACTTTC. It specifies CSARSGSGANVLTF.

The genes are TRBV20-1 and TRBJ2-7; TRBD2 matches at 12 bases. Germline V lookup: CDR1 DFQATT, CDR2 SNEGSKA (reference sequence). The CDR3 runs 16 residues. Germline trimming cut 3 bases from V and 5 bases from J; bases unmatched to any gene: 11. This chain's CDR3 is CSARRTTSGSLHEQYF. The CDR3 region has the DNA TGCAGTGCTAGGCGGACGACTAGCGGGAGTCTCCACGAGCAGTACTTC.

In its sample, this clonotype was seen once. This chain connects TRBV27 to TRBJ1-2; D possibly corresponds to TRBD1 (6 bases). This CDR3 is 16 amino acids long. The V gene lost 7 bases and the J gene lost 4 bases, with 22 bases spanning the gap. Germline CDR1 reads MNHEY; CDR2 reads SMNVEV (reference sequence). As DNA, the CDR3 is TGTGCCAGCACCAAGACGGGGGCGGGGAGGCTCTATGGCTACACCTTC. Its translation: CASTKTGAGRLYGYTF.

The rearrangement links TRBV6-5 to TRBJ1-4; no clear D gene. Germline assignment: CDR1 MNHEY and CDR2 SVGAGI. The CDR3 sequence is 15 residues long. V gave up 0 bases and J gave up 5 bases, with 10 bases separating them. CDR3 protein: CASSYSDTRNEKLFF. The CDR3 DNA sequence: TGTGCCAGCAGTTACTCAGACACACGAAATGAAAAACTGTTTTTT.

V and J are TRBV3-1 and TRBJ2-7, with 9 bases fitting TRBD2. V lost 5 bases and J lost 5; bases outside the gene matches: 10. Germline V gene sequence: CDR1 LGHDT, CDR2 YNNKEL (reference sequence). This CDR3 region has 15 residues. The CDR3 nucleotides are TGTGCCAGCAGCTTAGCCGGGACTAGCATGGACGAGCAGTACTTC. Translated: CASSLAGTSMDEQYF.

Ten or more counts support this clonotype. The rearrangement joins TRBV11-2 to TRBJ2-1; D gene ambiguous. The germline V gene encodes CDR1 SGHAT and CDR2 FQNNGV. The CDR3 length is 17 residues. The V end lost 0 bases, the J end lost 0 bases, and 12 bases lay between the germline ends. This CDR3 reads CASSLEWSASSYNEQFF. As DNA, the CDR3 is TGTGCCAGCAGCTTAGAGTGGTCAGCGAGCTCCTACAATGAGCAGTTCTTC.

This clonotype was picked up a small number of times. The rearrangement joins TRBV3-1 to TRBJ2-7; 7 bases match TRBD2. The ends lost 2 bases at V and 5 bases at J; junction bases unmatched: 9. The CDR3 spans 15 residues. Germline V gene lookup returns CDR1 LGHDT and CDR2 YNNKEL (reference sequence). The CDR3 nucleotides read TGTGCCAGCAGCCAAATAGCGGGTTCCCCCCACGAGCAGTACTTC. Amino acids: CASSQIAGSPHEQYF.

In its sample, this clonotype was seen many times. CDR3 sequence (DNA): TGCGCCAGCAGCTTGGGGACTAGCGGGAGCTCCTACAATGAGCAGTTCTTC. Its protein is CASSLGTSGSSYNEQFF. The chain links TRBV5-1 to TRBJ2-1, with 13 bases fitting TRBD2. The germline CDR1 and CDR2 sequences are SGHRS and YFSETQ. V lost 0 bases to trimming and J lost 0 bases; unmatched junction nucleotides: 0. This CDR3 spans 17 amino acids.

The chain carries TRBV12-3 or TRBV12-4 and TRBJ2-5; 8 bases map to TRBD1. Trimming cost V 6 bases and J 1 base; bases outside gene matches: 4. This CDR3 has 14 residues. The chain's CDR3 is CASRSGQVQETQYF. The CDR3 region has the DNA TGTGCCAGCAGGTCGGGACAGGTCCAAGAGACCCAGTACTTC.

This clonotype was seen more than once but under ten times. Here the CDR3 reads CASSYTGTSGNGEQFF. As DNA, the CDR3 is TGCGCCAGCAGCTATACCGGGACTAGCGGGAATGGTGAGCAGTTCTTC. The V and J genes are TRBV5-1 and TRBJ2-1, with 13 positions matching TRBD2. The ends lost 3 bases at V and 9 bases at J; junction bases unmatched: 9. The CDR3 contains 16 residues. Germline lookup yields CDR1 SGHRS and CDR2 YFSETQ.

This clonotype was counted only a few times. V is TRBV13 and J is TRBJ2-1; 7 nucleotides match TRBD2. This CDR3 comprises 15 residues. Germline CDR1 reads PRHDT; CDR2 reads FYEKMQ (reference sequence). Trimming removed 4 bases from V and 3 bases from J; junction bases left unmatched: 6. CDR3 amino acids: CASSSGSGLYNEQFF. In DNA, the CDR3 is TGTGCCAGCAGCTCCGGTAGCGGGCTCTACAATGAGCAGTTCTTC.

The rearrangement links TRBV19 to TRBJ2-2; D may be TRBD1 (6 bases). Germline V gene sequence: CDR1 LNHDA, CDR2 SQIVND (reference sequence). Deletions cut 7 bases from V and 0 bases from J, with 12 bases between. This CDR3 is built from 15 residues. This CDR3 reads CASTPGTPNTGELFF. CDR3 coding DNA: TGTGCCAGTACCCCCGGGACACCGAACACCGGGGAGCTGTTTTTT.

Ten or more counts support this clonotype. This chain connects TRBV28 to TRBJ1-2, with a tentative D call TRBD1 (5 bases). The CDR3 consists of 14 residues. Germline values: CDR1 MDHEN, CDR2 SYDVKM. V was trimmed by 6 bases and J by 2 bases, leaving 13 bases between them. Written as DNA, the CDR3 is TGTGCCAGCAGGAGCGGGACCCTCAACTATGGCTACACCTTC. Encoded protein: CASRSGTLNYGYTF.

This clonotype was counted at least ten times. V is TRBV5-1 and J is TRBJ2-3, with 10 bases matching TRBD2. The CDR3 contains 16 residues. Germline V gives CDR1 SGHRS, CDR2 YFSETQ. J was trimmed by 0 bases and V by 5 bases; bases with no gene match: 6. The CDR3 region has the DNA TGCGCCAGCAGATTTACTAGCGGGGCTAGCACAGATACGCAGTATTTT. It encodes CASRFTSGASTDTQYF.

Many counts were recorded for this clonotype. This chain joins TRBV7-9 and TRBJ2-1, with TRBD2 matching 11 bases. J gave up 8 bases and V 5 bases, and 17 bases lay outside the gene matches. Germline V gives CDR1 SEHNR, CDR2 FQNEAQ (reference sequence). The CDR3 loop spans 18 amino acids. The CDR3 here is CASSAKRTSGPQSDEQFF. DNA of the CDR3: TGTGCCAGCAGCGCAAAGAGGACTAGCGGGCCCCAGTCGGATGAGCAGTTCTTC.

This clonotype was recorded at least ten times. CDR3 nucleotide sequence: TGCGCCAGCAGCTTGGGACAGGGGTCGGGCTACACCTTC. Amino acids: CASSLGQGSGYTF. The chain uses TRBV5-1 and TRBJ1-2, with 8 bases identical to TRBD1. This CDR3 region has 13 residues. The germline V gene has CDR1 SGHRS and CDR2 YFSETQ. The V segment lost 0 bases and the J segment 8 bases; nucleotides outside the gene matches: 3.

This clonotype was detected many times. This chain joins TRBV20-1 and TRBJ2-5, with 7 bases lining up with TRBD2. The CDR3 has 16 amino acids. CDR1 DFQATT and CDR2 SNEGSKA come from the germline V gene (reference sequence). J was trimmed by 5 bases and V by 3 bases; bases with no gene match: 15. The CDR3 nucleotides are TGCAGTGCTAGGAGGGAGTGGGAGGGCCCTCAGGAGACCCAGTACTTC. This gives the protein CSARREWEGPQETQYF.

The sample holds many counts of this clonotype. The chain employs TRBV5-1 and TRBJ2-7; 8 bases map to TRBD2. In germline, CDR1 is SGHRS, CDR2 YFSETQ. With V trimmed by 4 bases and J by 3 bases, 12 bases remained unmatched. The CDR3 loop spans 16 amino acids. CDR3 DNA sequence: TGCGCCAGCAGCCCAACCGGGGGGGGAGGTATCTACGAGCAGTACTTC. Its protein product is CASSPTGGGGIYEQYF.

To note about this clonotype: A much larger clone is a single base away; this may be a read error. The chain links TRBV25-1 to TRBJ2-1, with D possibly called TRBD1 or TRBD2 (5 bases each). Deletions cut 2 bases from V and 4 bases from J, with 12 bases between. The CDR3 is 15 residues long. Germline V lookup: CDR1 MGHDK, CDR2 SYGVNS. The CDR3 nucleotides read TGTGCCAGCAGTGAAGTGGGGACCAGTTACAATGAGCAGTTCTTC. Protein product: CASSEVGTSYNEQFF.

The table lists this clonotype with a few counts. This chain joins TRBV6-1 and TRBJ2-3, with TRBD2 matching 11 bases. The CDR3 has 18 residues. Germline V gene data show CDR1 as MNHNS and CDR2 as SASEGT. V was pared by 6 bases and J by 5 bases, with 16 bases of the junction left unmatched. The CDR3 loop is CASRRLNSGRDSKDTQYF. The DNA for the CDR3 is TGTGCCAGCAGGAGGTTAAATAGCGGGAGGGATTCCAAAGATACGCAGTATTTT.

V gene TRBV19 combines with J gene TRBJ2-2; D ambiguous. Germline CDR1 LNHDA, CDR2 SQIVND (reference sequence). There are 14 residues in the CDR3. V was pared by 5 bases and J by 7 bases, with 14 bases between. Here the CDR3 reads CASSEASRFGELFF. In DNA, the CDR3 is TGTGCCAGTAGTGAAGCTAGTCGATTCGGGGAGCTGTTTTTT. The variable domain in full, with the rest retrieved from reference TRBV19 and TRBJ2-2, is DGGITQSPKYLFRKEGQNVTLSCEQNLNHDAMYWYRQDPGQGLRLIYYSQIVNDFQKGDIAEGYSVSREKKESFPLTVTSAQKNPTAFYLCASSEASRFGELFFGEGSRLTVL.

This clonotype was found a few times. The chain combines TRBV5-8 with TRBJ1-1; possible D gene TRBD1, 5 bases. CDR1 and CDR2 (germline): SGHTS, YDEGEE. V lost 4 bases and J 1 base, leaving 14 bases between the germline ends. CDR3 length: 15 amino acids. CDR3 bases: TGTGCCAGCAGCCTCCGGGGGACCGAGAACACTGAAGCTTTCTTT. It is translated as CASSLRGTENTEAFF.

About this clonotype itself: A clone one base away is much larger, so this may be a read error. The chain employs TRBV20-1 and TRBJ2-1; weak D call: TRBD2 (5 bases). TRBJ2-7 matches the DNA end more closely, so the J call is doubtful. Germline V gene sequence: CDR1 DFQATT, CDR2 SNEGSKA (reference sequence). The CDR3 has 11 amino acids. This CDR3 is CSAGDYNEQYF. CDR3 nucleotides: TGCAGTGCTGGAGACTACAATGAGCAGTACTTC.

Comment on this clonotype: A much larger clonotype is one base distant, so this may be a read error. The rearrangement links TRBV2 to TRBJ1-5; 11 bases agree with TRBD1. Trimming took 6 bases from V and 2 from J; bases not matched to a gene: 18. The V gene's germline CDR1 is SNHLY and CDR2 FYNNEI. CDR3 size: 20 residues. CDR3 residues: CASRGGQGWTGGLGNQPQHF. The CDR3 DNA sequence: TGTGCCAGCAGAGGGGGGCAGGGATGGACAGGGGGCTTGGGCAATCAGCCCCAGCATTTT.

The V and J genes are TRBV19 and TRBJ1-2; 7 nucleotides line up with TRBD1. This CDR3 is built from 13 residues. CDR1 and CDR2 (germline): LNHDA, SQIVND (reference sequence). Trimming at V came to 5 bases and at J to 6 bases, leaving 6 bases not matched to a gene. The CDR3 is CASSSGRGNGYTF. Written as DNA, the CDR3 is TGTGCCAGTAGTTCTGGCAGGGGGAATGGCTACACCTTC.

The chain links TRBV24-1 to TRBJ2-2; no firm D call. V lost 4 bases, J lost 3 bases, and 2 bases lay in between. Germline V gene lookup returns CDR1 KGHDR and CDR2 SFDVKD. The CDR3 spans 12 residues. The CDR3 reads CATSDYTGELFF. CDR3 sequence (DNA): TGTGCCACCAGTGACTACACCGGGGAGCTGTTTTTT.